The present entry profiles one T cell receptor beta chain with its context. The data originate from a study of cytomegalovirus exposure and HLA in healthy donors. From germline, CDR1 is SGHKS and CDR2 YYEKEE (reference sequence). Trimming stripped 4 bases from V and 7 bases from J, with 14 bases between. CDR3 length: 13 residues. 13 Jbeta primers and 60 Vbeta primers were used for the PCR. This table comes from immunoSEQ multiplex PCR, and its TCRdb copy is limited to in-frame clones, with some not included. The repertoire holds about 190,000 clones, with roughly four fifths as singletons. The chain employs TRBV5-5 and TRBJ1-1, with unresolved D. This receptor was obtained from a young woman in good health and CMV-seropositive. Source material: PBMCs. The CDR3 is CASSPGIGNEAFF. CDR3 DNA sequence: TGTGCCAGCAGCCCTGGCATTGGTAATGAAGCTTTCTTT. The variable domain in full, with the rest retrieved from reference TRBV5-5 and TRBJ1-1, is DAGVTQSPTHLIKTRGQQVTLRCSPISGHKSVSWYQQVLGQGPQFIFQYYEKEERGRGNFPDRFSARQFPNYSSELNVNALLLGDSALYLCASSPGIGNEAFFGQGTRLTVV.